These 26 T cell receptor beta chains originate from one sample sequenced in a study of identical twins (dated by TCRdb to between 2015 and 2016). Receptor amplification or capture employed 5' RACE. TCRdb shows the sequencer as Illumina HiSeq 2000. TCRdb passed the public sequencing reads through fastp at Q25 and MiXCR, retaining productive beta sequences. When rows share a CDR3 protein, they turn into one entry using the most common DNA and genes. Across this sample there are 200,000 to 250,000 distinct CDR3 sequences, with 6.5% to 9% seen only once. Clones ranked in the top ten supply under 7% of the sample. These sequences were also reported in another study, on yellow fever vaccine responses in identical twins.

Sequenced input: CD8+ T cells sorted from blood. Every receptor here comes from a young woman in good health.

The gene calls are TRBV27 and TRBJ1-2; D gene unclear. This CDR3 has 13 amino acids. Germline CDR1 is MNHEY and CDR2 is SMNVEV (reference sequence). The ends were cut back, 6 bases at V and 4 bases at J, with 12 bases in the middle. The CDR3 loop is CASSFEPTYGYTF. The CDR3 bases are TGTGCCAGCAGCTTTGAACCCACCTATGGCTACACCTTC.

There are a few counts of this clonotype. This chain connects TRBV5-1 to TRBJ2-6; unclear D gene. V lost 3 bases and J lost 0, with 4 bases in between. The CDR3 runs to 14 residues. Germline loops: CDR1 SGHRS, CDR2 YFSETQ. CDR3 sequence: CASSSDSGANVLTF. The CDR3 coding sequence is TGCGCCAGCAGCTCCGACTCTGGGGCCAACGTCCTGACTTTC.

There are a few counts of this clonotype. The rearrangement joins TRBV7-6 to TRBJ2-7, with D possibly being TRBD2 (5 bases). The ends were cut back, 3 bases at V and 1 base at J, with 10 bases in the middle. Per germline, CDR1 SGHVS and CDR2 FNYEAQ. This CDR3 is built from 14 residues. CDR3 in DNA: TGTGCCAGCAGCTTTGGTAGAGGGTCCTACGAGCAGTACGTC. Translating it yields CASSFGRGSYEQYV.

The sample holds a few counts of this clonotype. The CDR3 DNA follows: TGCAGTGCTAGAGATTACTTTTGGGGAGAAGACAATGAGCAGTTCTTC. Protein sequence: CSARDYFWGEDNEQFF. The V gene is TRBV20-1, the J gene TRBJ2-1, with D perhaps TRBD2 (5 bases). The germline gives CDR1 DFQATT, CDR2 SNEGSKA (reference sequence). The CDR3 contains 16 residues. V dropped 0 bases and J dropped 5 bases, with 17 bases sitting between them.

The sample holds many counts of this clonotype. The chain uses TRBV12-3 or TRBV12-4 and TRBJ2-1, with 8 bases aligning to TRBD2. The J segment lost 7 bases and the V segment lost 1 base, leaving 6 bases of the junction unmatched. This CDR3 contains 15 residues. The DNA of the CDR3 is TGTGCCAGCAGTTTAGTCCGGGGGGGAGTAAATGAGCAGTTCTTC. Translated, it gives CASSLVRGGVNEQFF.

This clonotype was picked up many times. J is TRBJ2-3 and V is TRBV12-3 or TRBV12-4; D may match TRBD1 or TRBD2 (5 bases each). This CDR3 has 13 amino acids. Deletions cut 3 bases from V and 2 bases from J, with 6 bases between. The CDR3 here is CASSLGTTDTQYF. The CDR3 nucleotides read TGTGCCAGCAGTTTGGGGACCACAGATACGCAGTATTTT.

This clonotype was seen only a few times. The rearrangement joins TRBV15 to TRBJ2-4, with a possible D match to TRBD1 (6 bases). This CDR3 contains 15 residues. The V gene's germline CDR1 is LNHNV and CDR2 YYDKDF (reference sequence). Trimming took 3 bases from V and 0 from J, leaving 9 bases between them. Written as DNA, the CDR3 is TGTGCCACCAGCAGGGACAGATTAGCCAAAAACATTCAGTACTTC. Amino acid sequence: CATSRDRLAKNIQYF.

This clonotype was observed a handful of times. V gene TRBV20-1 combines with J gene TRBJ2-1; 7 bases match TRBD2. The germline V gene encodes CDR1 DFQATT and CDR2 SNEGSKA (reference sequence). This CDR3 is built from 15 residues. V trimming: 6 bases; J trimming: 0 bases; junction bases outside the gene matches: 8. Written as DNA, the CDR3 is TGCAGTGCAGAGAACGGGGGGAGCTCCTACAATGAGCAGTTCTTC. As protein: CSAENGGSSYNEQFF.

This clonotype was counted many times. The chain combines TRBV5-1 with TRBJ2-2; the D gene is possibly TRBD2 (5 bases). The V end lost 2 bases, the J end lost 3 bases, and 11 bases lay between the germline ends. Germline CDR1 reads SGHRS; CDR2 reads YFSETQ. CDR3 length: 15 residues. The CDR3 region has the DNA TGCGCCAGCAGCTTTTACAGCGGAGACACCGGGGAGCTGTTTTTT. Protein: CASSFYSGDTGELFF.

The sample holds a few counts of this clonotype. The V and J genes are TRBV20-1 and TRBJ2-3; TRBD2 aligns across 8 bases. The trim removed 8 bases at V and 14 bases at J, leaving 18 bases unmatched. This CDR3 is 13 amino acids long. Germline CDR1 DFQATT, CDR2 SNEGSKA (reference sequence). CDR3: CSLSGANDLRRYF. CDR3 coding DNA: TGCAGTCTTAGCGGGGCCAATGATCTAAGGAGGTATTTT.

This clonotype has a handful of counts. This chain links TRBV20-1 with TRBJ2-1; the D gene is possibly TRBD1 (6 bases). This CDR3 is 13 amino acids long. Germline loops: CDR1 DFQATT, CDR2 SNEGSKA (reference sequence). The CDR3 nucleotides read TGCAGCGGATGGGAACAGGGTTACAATGAGCAGTTCTTC. It translates to CSGWEQGYNEQFF.

The chain employs TRBV4-1 and TRBJ2-3; TRBD2 agrees at 12 bases. The length of the CDR3 is 17 residues. The V gene end was trimmed by 3 bases and the J gene end by 0 bases; junction bases not matched to a gene: 4. In germline, CDR1 is MGHRA, CDR2 YSYEKL. The CDR3 loop is CASSHPLAGGSTDTQYF. CDR3 DNA: TGCGCCAGCAGCCATCCCCTAGCGGGGGGGAGCACAGATACGCAGTATTTT.

The sample holds many counts of this clonotype. This chain connects TRBV12-3 or TRBV12-4 to TRBJ1-4; TRBD1 might be the D (5 bases). CDR3 length: 14 residues. Trimming took off 3 bases at V and 5 bases at J, with 10 bases between the two ends. The CDR3 DNA reads TGTGCCAGCAGTTTCACAGGCCCAAATGAAAAACTGTTTTTT. Amino acids: CASSFTGPNEKLFF.

This clonotype has ten or more counts. The V gene is TRBV7-2, the J gene TRBJ2-7; 11 nucleotides agree with TRBD2. The CDR3 sequence is 15 residues long. Trimming removed 3 bases from V and 2 bases from J; junction bases left unmatched: 3. Germline V gene lookup returns CDR1 SGHTA and CDR2 FQGNSA. The CDR3 reads CASSLGTSGPYEQYF. In DNA form, the CDR3 reads TGTGCCAGCAGCTTGGGGACTAGCGGACCCTACGAGCAGTACTTC.

This clonotype was detected many times. The chain carries TRBV2 and TRBJ2-2, with D possibly matching TRBD2 (6 bases). Trimming took off 6 bases at V and 4 bases at J, with 12 bases between the two ends. Germline values: CDR1 SNHLY, CDR2 FYNNEI. This CDR3 region has 14 residues. The CDR3: CASRGTRGTGELFF. In DNA form, the CDR3 reads TGTGCCAGCAGGGGGACTCGCGGCACCGGGGAGCTGTTTTTT.

The chain is built from TRBV19 and TRBJ2-1; D call uncertain. Germline-derived CDR1 and CDR2 are LNHDA and SQIVND (reference sequence). Trimming cost V 7 bases and J 0 bases, with 16 bases left between them. The CDR3 consists of 16 residues. CDR3 nucleotide sequence: TGTGCCAGTACCCCCGAGGCCGCGAGCTCCTACAATGAGCAGTTCTTC. Translation: CASTPEAASSYNEQFF. The variable domain in full, with the rest retrieved from reference TRBV19 and TRBJ2-1, is DGGITQSPKYLFRKEGQNVTLSCEQNLNHDAMYWYRQDPGQGLRLIYYSQIVNDFQKGDIAEGYSVSREKKESFPLTVTSAQKNPTAFYLCASTPEAASSYNEQFFGPGTRLTVL.

This chain uses TRBV7-9 with TRBJ2-2; D is possibly TRBD2 (6 bases). CDR1 is SEHNR, CDR2 FQNEAQ, per germline (reference sequence). V was shortened by 3 bases and J by 1 base, with 12 bases between the two germline ends. CDR3 size: 16 residues. CDR3 protein: CASSFGASVNTGELFF. CDR3 DNA: TGTGCCAGCAGCTTTGGAGCTAGCGTGAACACCGGGGAGCTGTTTTTT. Drawing the rest from reference TRBV7-9 and TRBJ2-2, the complete variable domain is DTGVSQNPRHKITKRGQNVTFRCDPISEHNRLYWYRQTLGQGPEFLTYFQNEAQLEKSRLLSDRFSAERPKGSFSTLEIQRTEQGDSAMYLCASSFGASVNTGELFFGEGSRLTVL.

This clonotype was seen repeatedly, ten times or more. The chain joins TRBV6-5 to TRBJ2-5; D is undetermined. Trimming left V 0 bases short and J 1 base short, with 9 bases between. Per germline, CDR1 MNHEY and CDR2 SVGAGI. This CDR3 is built from 15 residues. CDR3 region: CASSYSLGVQETQYF. The CDR3 nucleotides are TGTGCCAGCAGTTACTCTTTAGGTGTCCAAGAGACCCAGTACTTC.

The chain has TRBV4-1 and TRBJ2-1; TRBD1 might be the D (7 bases). Germline-derived CDR1 and CDR2 are MGHRA and YSYEKL. This CDR3 is 16 amino acids long. V shed 1 base and J shed 7 bases, with 17 bases lying between them. The chain's CDR3 is CASSQGAEGAGNEQFF. The CDR3, as DNA: TGCGCCAGCAGCCAAGGCGCGGAGGGGGCGGGGAATGAGCAGTTCTTC.

CDR3 DNA sequence: TGTGCCAGCAGCCCCCGGGACAGGGGGCCCGGGGAGCTGTTTTTT. It is translated as CASSPRDRGPGELFF. The chain links TRBV7-9 to TRBJ2-2; TRBD1 matches 12 bases. V lost 5 bases, J lost 6 bases, and 4 bases stayed unmatched. Germline CDR1 SEHNR, CDR2 FQNEAQ (reference sequence). The CDR3 is 15 residues long.

The J gene is TRBJ2-7, the V gene TRBV5-1, with 11 bases matching TRBD1. Trimming took 3 bases from V and 6 from J; bases not matched to a gene: 8. The CDR3 contains 15 residues. CDR1 and CDR2 (germline): SGHRS, YFSETQ. CDR3 in DNA: TGCGCCAGCAGCTGGACAGGGGGCGGTTCGTCCGAGCAGTACGTC. Residues: CASSWTGGGSSEQYV.

This clonotype came up a few times. Here the CDR3 DNA reads TGTGCCAGCAGTTTAGCGAGGGAGCTGTTTTTT. This encodes CASSLARELFF. The genes are TRBV28 and TRBJ2-2; D is uncertain. CDR3 size: 11 residues. The germline V gene has CDR1 MDHEN and CDR2 SYDVKM. V was trimmed by 2 bases and J by 9 bases, leaving 4 bases between them.

V is TRBV12-3 or TRBV12-4 and J is TRBJ2-1; 13 bases fit TRBD2. The trim removed 1 base at V and 1 base at J, leaving 4 bases unmatched. The CDR3 runs 18 residues. The CDR3 loop reads CASSLGTSGRGSYNEQFF. CDR3 nucleotide sequence: TGTGCCAGCAGTTTAGGGACTAGCGGGAGAGGGTCCTACAATGAGCAGTTCTTC.

The rearrangement uses TRBV28 and TRBJ2-2, with a weak D call TRBD2 (6 bases). There are 15 residues in the CDR3. CDR1 is MDHEN, CDR2 SYDVKM, per germline. Trimming pared 5 bases from V and 4 bases from J, leaving 14 bases between. The CDR3: CASSLIGGITGELFF. The CDR3 bases are TGTGCCAGCAGTCTTATAGGAGGGATCACCGGGGAGCTGTTTTTT.

V gene TRBV11-3 combines with J gene TRBJ2-3; a weak D match, TRBD1 (5 bases). The V end lost 9 bases, the J end lost 10 bases, and 8 bases lay between the germline ends. CDR1 and CDR2 from the germline V gene are SGHNT and YENEEA. The CDR3 extends over 9 amino acids. The CDR3 sequence is CARQASQYF. The CDR3 DNA reads TGTGCCAGACAGGCCTCGCAGTATTTT. Full variable domain (remainder filled in from reference TRBV11-3 and TRBJ2-3): EAGVVQSPRYKIIEKKQPVAFWCNPISGHNTLYWYLQNLGQGPELLIRYENEEAVDDSQLPKDRFSAERLKGVDSTLKIQPAELGDSAVYLCARQASQYFGPGTRLTVL.

This clonotype has at least ten counts. V gene TRBV12-3 or TRBV12-4 combines with J gene TRBJ2-1, with TRBD2 identical over 9 bases. This CDR3 has 16 amino acids. V lost 5 bases and J lost 6; bases outside the gene matches: 11. The DNA of the CDR3 is TGTGCCAGCAGTCCGCTAGCGGGAAGGGCCCCCAATGAGCAGTTCTTC. Protein sequence: CASSPLAGRAPNEQFF.